This TCR beta chain was recorded in a study of spatial heterogeneity in lung cancer (dated by TCRdb to about 2019). Notes on the research overall: Beta-chain transcripts were consistently detected in greater numbers than alpha-chain transcripts, which likely reflected higher beta-chain transcript abundance. In tumor regions, TCR transcript counts showed a strong correlation with a T cell transcriptional module score derived from matched bulk RNA-seq. In the raw uncorrected reads, each unique combination of TCR and UMI appeared more than ten times on average. In non-small cell lung cancer, the study made a quantitative comparison of TCR alpha and beta repertoires among multiple tumor regions, matched nontumor lung and blood. Nonsynonymous mutation counts, determined by whole-exome sequencing of tumor tissue, were related to TCR repertoire features. At surgery, both alpha and beta chains were TCR-sequenced in 200 to 250 tumor regions, about 61 matched nontumor lung samples and some 56 PBMC samples. The paper's findings and limits, for the study overall: Counts of ubiquitous and regional expanded TCRs were found to correlate with counts of ubiquitous and regional nonsynonymous mutations, respectively. TCR-seq coverage of tumor T cells was estimated to be only roughly 7.3% for alpha chains and roughly 13% for beta chains. Confirming at a functional level the hypothesis that regional TCRs recognize regional mutations was considered to require additional single-cell paired TCR alpha and beta sequencing. The number of expanded intratumoral alpha and beta TCRs correlated with the tumor nonsynonymous mutation count.

This clonotype has a count of ten or more. Its antigen is currently not known. No base quality values were provided; no much bigger clone lies one nucleotide off. According to the study, the label for this sample's time point signals: sample taken at primary tumor resection. Samples were obtained from approximately 76 patients with early-stage, untreated non-small cell lung cancer from the lung TRACERx cohort. For TCR sequencing, whole RNA was extracted from tumor and nontumor lung tissue, or from cryopreserved PBMC samples, and no cell sorting was done. Only patients with enough RNA available from two or more tumor regions were chosen for TCR sequencing. Before being selected, tumor and adjacent nontumor lung specimens were reviewed by a lung pathologist. CDR1 and CDR2 are read off the germline V gene as SGHTA and FQGNSA. The CDR3 sequence holds 15 residues, the cysteine and phenylalanine included. Of all the DNA, just the CDR3 is kept, 45 bases in frame from base 1. Trimming takes 0 bases from V and 1 base from J, and the germline ends sit 9 bases apart.

Receptor amplification or capture employed 5' RACE. Instrument on record: NextSeq 500. In the TCR library protocol, a unique molecular identifier was attached to each TCR cDNA molecule so that PCR and sequencing errors could be corrected. Per the source publication's procedure: Decombinator tools were used for TCR identification, UMI-based error correction and CDR3 extraction. TCRs above a frequency of 2 per 1,000, corresponding to the top 1% of the tumor frequency distribution, were defined as expanded. Expanded tumor TCRs were classed as regional if statistically deemed absent (corrected P<0.05) from at least one tumor region, otherwise ubiquitous. Renyi diversity was calculated using the R vegan package after each repertoire was subsampled 100 times to 5,000 TCRs. CDR3 similarity networks were built from amino acid triplet string-kernel similarity, connecting CDR3s with pairwise similarity above 0.82. TCRdb's own reprocessing of the public reads used fastp at Q25 and MiXCR and kept productive beta chains. Each CDR3 protein appears once, grouped with its most common genes and DNA. TCRdb's processing, not the study's, gives the V and J calls here. This sample comprises over 10,000 distinct CDR3 sequences, around 5% of them detected only once. The top ten constitute 36% of the sample.

The sequence links TRBV7-2 to TRBJ1-2; the D gene cannot be named for sure. Material: lung tumor tissue, obtained at surgery. The clonotype was recovered from a male donor with early-stage non-small cell lung cancer. The CDR3 sequence is CASSLAPSLNYGYTF. The nucleotide sequence is TGTGCCAGCAGCTTAGCGCCCAGCCTTAACTATGGCTACACCTTC.